The rows below give T cell receptor beta chains drawn from one sample of a study of T cell repertoires in cytomegalovirus infection. TCRdb recomputed calls from the reads with MiXCR, one row per CDR3 protein. This table holds more than 110,000 distinct CDR3 sequences, 25% to 35% found once. Antigens of these TCRs are unknown. The specimen was CD8+ T cells from cultured PBMCs, collected from culture after CMV antigen stimulation. These receptors all come from a human donor in good health (CMV status not recorded). Some clones in this sample may be carry-over from other donors' samples. Each CDR3 is given with its conserved first and last residue. A D gene is named only where the DNA matches it firmly. For some rows the clone size is stated as once, few or many, or as a class when expanded; others skip it.

.,.,TRBV7-3,TRBJ2-1,CASSSRPQSDEQFF,TGTGCCAGCAGCTCCAGACCCCAATCAGATGAGCAGTTCTTC
.,.,TRBV12-3/TRBV12-4,TRBJ1-3,CASSFPPRGRSNTIYF,TGTGCCAGCAGTTTCCCCCCTCGGGGACGTTCAAACACCATATATTTT
.,.,TRBV7-9,TRBJ1-2,CASSLGTAGSGYTF,TGTGCCAGCAGCTTAGGAACGGCAGGGAGCGGCTACACCTTC
.,.,TRBV27,TRBJ2-1,CASRIATGLWNEQFF,TGTGCCAGCAGGATCGCAACAGGGTTGTGGAATGAGCAGTTCTTC
.,TRBD2,TRBV11-1,TRBJ2-7,CASSRLAGRSGDEQYF,TGTGCCAGCAGCCGACTAGCGGGGCGCTCCGGGGATGAGCAGTACTTC
.,.,TRBV2,TRBJ1-2,CASSESLNPNYGYTF,TGTGCCAGCAGCGAAAGCCTGAACCCTAACTATGGCTACACCTTC
many,TRBD2,TRBV11-1,TRBJ2-3,CASSPKRERGNTDTQYF,TGTGCCAGCAGCCCAAAAAGGGAGCGGGGCAACACAGATACGCAGTATTTT
many,.,TRBV7-7,TRBJ2-5,CASSFGGPQETQYF,TGTGCCAGCAGCTTTGGGGGGCCCCAAGAGACCCAGTACTTC
.,.,TRBV12-3/TRBV12-4,TRBJ1-1,CASTGGYTEAFF,TGTGCCAGCACTGGGGGGTACACTGAAGCTTTCTTT
.,TRBD2,TRBV12-3/TRBV12-4,TRBJ2-1,CASSWLAGGRNEQFF,TGTGCCAGCAGTTGGTTAGCGGGGGGGCGCAATGAGCAGTTCTTC
.,.,TRBV7-9,TRBJ2-5,CASSFTETQYF,TGTGCCAGCAGCTTTACTGAGACCCAGTACTTC
many,.,TRBV28,TRBJ1-2,CASSLEALGFNYGYTF,TGTGCCAGCAGTTTAGAGGCGTTGGGGTTTAACTATGGCTACACCTTC
.,TRBD2,TRBV12-3/TRBV12-4,TRBJ2-5,CASSTGGLETQYF,TGTGCCAGCAGCACGGGGGGGTTGGAGACCCAGTACTTC
few,TRBD1,TRBV27,TRBJ2-5,CASRPGDSRQETQYF,TGTGCCAGCAGACCCGGGGACAGTCGCCAAGAGACCCAGTACTTC
.,.,TRBV2,TRBJ1-2,CASSGGGGYTF,TGTGCCAGTTCCGGGGGCGGAGGCTACACCTTC
few,.,TRBV7-9,TRBJ2-1,CASSLVHRFPYNEQFF,TGTGCCAGCAGCTTAGTGCATAGATTCCCCTACAATGAGCAGTTCTTC
.,TRBD1,TRBV19,TRBJ1-2,CASSIGTGDGYTF,TGTGCCAGTAGTATCGGGACAGGGGATGGCTACACCTTC
medium-sized,.,TRBV7-2,TRBJ2-7,CASSSPASWSEQYF,TGTGCCAGCAGCTCACCTGCTAGCTGGTCCGAGCAGTACTTC
.,TRBD1,TRBV24-1,TRBJ2-3,CATSESGTGLTDTQYF,TGTGCCACCAGTGAATCCGGGACAGGTCTCACAGATACGCAGTATTTT
.,TRBD1,TRBV27,TRBJ1-6,CASSLGTAYNSPLHF,TGTGCCAGCAGTTTAGGGACAGCTTATAATTCACCCCTCCACTTT